The 24 T cell receptor beta chains in this list originate from one sample, sequenced in a study of radiotherapy plus CTLA-4 blockade in lung cancer. Profiling relied on immunoSEQ multiplex PCR, and the TCRdb table lists in-frame clones only, not all of them. This sample carries some 110,000 clones, about 83% of them seen once, and the ten largest clones take approximately 5.2%. Sample: peripheral blood, taken from a patient treated with radiotherapy plus ipilimumab. The source is a human donor with non-small cell lung cancer who had a partial response to radiotherapy plus ipilimumab.

The chain joins TRBV7-8 to TRBJ1-4, with 7 positions matching TRBD1. CDR3 size: 15 residues. V lost 3 bases, J lost 8 bases, and 9 bases stayed unmatched. Germline lookup yields CDR1 SGHVS and CDR2 FQNEAQ. In DNA, the CDR3 is TGTGCCAGCAGCTTCCGACAGGGTGAAAAGGAAAAACTGTTTTTT. It yields the protein CASSFRQGEKEKLFF.

This clone was recorded only once. The V call is TRBV7-6, the J call TRBJ2-5; TRBD2 aligns across 10 bases. The DNA end lines up better with TRBJ2-7; the J call may be wrong. This CDR3 has 17 residues. In germline, CDR1 is SGHVS, CDR2 FNYEAQ. The CDR3 region is CASSPGAGGNSPYEQYF. In DNA, the CDR3 is TGTGCCAGCAGCCCGGGAGCGGGGGGGAATTCCCCCTACGAGCAGTACTTC.

This clone is a singleton in its sample. CDR3 nucleotide sequence: TGTGCCAGCAGCTTGGAGACTAGTCAACACAATGAGCAGTTCTTC. Translating it yields CASSLETSQHNEQFF. This chain connects TRBV5-4 to TRBJ2-1; D may be TRBD2 (6 bases). Per germline, CDR1 SGHNT and CDR2 YYREEE (reference sequence). This CDR3 is 15 amino acids long. V lost 0 bases and J lost 5, with 12 bases in between.

The rearrangement joins TRBV6-6 to TRBJ1-4; TRBD1 matches 8 bases. The CDR3 length is 14 residues. CDR1 is MNHNY and CDR2 is SVGAGI in the germline V gene (reference sequence). The V gene end was trimmed by 7 bases and the J gene end by 4 bases; junction bases not matched to a gene: 5. The chain's CDR3 is CASTRQGSNEKLFF. In nucleotides, the CDR3 is TGTGCCAGCACCCGACAGGGGAGTAATGAAAAACTGTTTTTT.

V usage is TRBV2 and J usage is TRBJ2-5, with 8 positions matching TRBD1. CDR1 and CDR2 (germline): SNHLY, FYNNEI. J gave up 5 bases and V 2 bases, and 1 base lay outside the gene matches. The CDR3 is 13 residues long. The DNA for the CDR3 is TGTGCCAGCAGTGAAACAGGGGGTGAGACCCAGTACTTC. Translating gives CASSETGGETQYF.

CDR3 sequence: CASRDNKGVAYGYTF. CDR3 DNA: TGTGCCAGCAGAGATAATAAGGGGGTCGCCTATGGCTACACCTTC. This chain links TRBV25-1 with TRBJ1-2, with TRBD1 as a possible D gene (6 bases). The CDR3 runs 15 residues. The ends were cut back, 6 bases at V and 4 bases at J, with 18 bases in the middle. From germline, CDR1 is MGHDK and CDR2 SYGVNS.

In its sample, this clone was seen once. CDR3 amino acids: CASSDSLSPGTQYF. The CDR3, as DNA: TGTGCCAGCAGCGATTCATTATCCCCGGGGACCCAGTACTTC. The chain combines TRBV5-5 with TRBJ2-5; D remains unclear. CDR3 size: 14 residues. V lost 4 bases and J lost 7, with 17 bases in between. Germline lookup yields CDR1 SGHKS and CDR2 YYEKEE (reference sequence).

The chain employs TRBV6-6 and TRBJ2-5; D might be TRBD1 (7 bases). The V gene lost 6 bases and the J gene lost 4 bases, with 21 bases spanning the gap. The CDR3 extends over 16 amino acids. CDR1 is MNHNY, CDR2 SVGAGI, per germline (reference sequence). CDR3 coding DNA: TGTGCCAGCAGCCATAATCGACAGGGAGGTTCAGAGACCCAGTACTTC. Its protein product is CASSHNRQGGSETQYF.

The CDR3 sequence: CASSEGGSSETQYF. The CDR3 DNA follows: TGTGCCAGCAGTGAGGGCGGGAGTAGCGAGACCCAGTACTTC. V is TRBV6-4 and J is TRBJ2-5, with TRBD2 matching over 7 bases. This CDR3 is built from 14 residues. Trimming at V came to 3 bases and at J to 5 bases, leaving 6 bases not matched to a gene. Germline V lookup: CDR1 MRHNA, CDR2 SNTAGT.

This chain connects TRBV7-3 to TRBJ2-3; unclear D gene. Trimming cost V 2 bases and J 0 bases, with 3 bases left between them. The germline V gene encodes CDR1 SGHTA and CDR2 FQGTGA. The CDR3 is 13 amino acids. This CDR3 is CASSLLSTDTQYF. As DNA, the CDR3 is TGTGCCAGCAGCTTACTAAGCACAGATACGCAGTATTTT.

This clone was seen more than once but under ten times. The rearrangement links TRBV28 to TRBJ1-2; D unresolved. Trimming pared 7 bases from V and 4 bases from J, leaving 16 bases between. Germline CDR1 is MDHEN and CDR2 is SYDVKM. CDR3 length: 14 residues. The CDR3 bases are TGTGCCAGCATAAGTCGCGGAGGATTCTATGGCTACACCTTC. The encoded protein is CASISRGGFYGYTF.

There are a few counts of this clone. The chain uses TRBV7-2 and TRBJ2-2; 14 positions match TRBD2. CDR3 length equals 16 residues. From germline, CDR1 is SGHTA and CDR2 FQGNSA. J gave up 6 bases and V 5 bases, and 5 bases lay outside the gene matches. The CDR3 loop is CASSMRTSGGPGELFF. The DNA for the CDR3 is TGTGCCAGCAGCATGCGGACTAGCGGGGGGCCCGGGGAGCTGTTTTTT.

This rearrangement joins TRBV28 to TRBJ1-2; D gene uncertain. Trimming took 5 bases from V and 3 from J, leaving 4 bases between them. The germline gives CDR1 MDHEN, CDR2 SYDVKM. The CDR3 is made up of 11 amino acids. In DNA, the CDR3 is TGTGCCAGCAGTCGGGACTATGGCTACACCTTC. Amino acids: CASSRDYGYTF.

The chain combines TRBV7-9 with TRBJ2-7, with a tentative D call TRBD1 (5 bases). Germline V CDR1 and CDR2: SEHNR, FQNEAQ (reference sequence). The CDR3 consists of 14 residues. V dropped 4 bases and J dropped 3 bases, with 13 bases sitting between them. CDR3 in amino acids: CASSSGGARYEQYV. In DNA form, the CDR3 reads TGTGCCAGCAGCTCCGGTGGGGCCCGCTACGAGCAGTACGTC.

This clone was detected once. The chain combines TRBV28 with TRBJ1-2; 10 bases are a match to TRBD1. The J segment lost 5 bases and the V segment lost 5 bases, leaving 8 bases of the junction unmatched. CDR3 length: 15 amino acids. The V gene's germline CDR1 is MDHEN and CDR2 SYDVKM. For the CDR3, the DNA is TGTGCCAGCAGTAAGACAGGGGGCGCATATTATGGCTACACCTTC. Translated, it gives CASSKTGGAYYGYTF.

This clone was found a few times. This sequence joins TRBV10-3 and TRBJ1-2; 11 positions match TRBD1. This CDR3 has 14 residues. V lost 6 bases to trimming and J lost 7 bases; unmatched junction nucleotides: 7. The germline V gene encodes CDR1 ENHRY and CDR2 SYGVKD. CDR3 in DNA: TGTGCCATCAGCGGACAGGGGGCGTCTCTTGGCTACACCTTC. Protein: CAISGQGASLGYTF.

This rearrangement joins TRBV28 to TRBJ2-7; perhaps TRBD1 as D (5 bases). The germline gives CDR1 MDHEN, CDR2 SYDVKM. Trimming removed 4 bases at V and 4 bases at J, with 14 bases between. This CDR3 region has 14 residues. The CDR3 nucleotides read TGTGCCAGCAGTTCGTCAGGGTTAGCATACGAGCAGTACGTC. Protein: CASSSSGLAYEQYV.

The chain employs TRBV4-3 and TRBJ1-2, with a weak D call TRBD1 (5 bases). This CDR3 is 15 amino acids long. Between the trimmed V and J ends, which lost 4 bases and 3 bases, there was a span of 15 bases. CDR1 and CDR2 from the germline V gene are LGHNA and YSLEER. Written as DNA, the CDR3 is TGCGCCAGCAGCCCCTGGACGGAGGGGTACTATGGCTACACCTTC. Its protein is CASSPWTEGYYGYTF.

In this sample, this clone is medium-sized. The genes are TRBV7-8 and TRBJ2-7; tentative D call: TRBD2 (5 bases). The CDR3 has 14 residues. CDR1 is SGHVS and CDR2 is FQNEAQ in the germline V gene. V was clipped by 2 bases and J by 2 bases, with 10 bases between them. The CDR3: CASSLMDSAYEQYF. The CDR3, as DNA: TGTGCCAGCAGCTTAATGGACTCAGCCTACGAGCAGTACTTC.

The sample holds a few counts of this clone. The CDR3 protein is CASSPLGESTDTQYF. The CDR3 nucleotides are TGTGCCAGCAGTCCCTTGGGAGAGAGCACAGATACGCAGTATTTT. This chain links TRBV6-5 with TRBJ2-3, with D possibly TRBD2 on 5 matching bases. The V gene lost 5 bases and the J gene lost 0 bases, with 12 bases spanning the gap. Looked up from germline, CDR1 is MNHEY and CDR2 is SVGAGI. This CDR3 is 15 amino acids long.

This clone has a single count. The rearrangement uses TRBV2 and TRBJ2-3; the D gene is possibly TRBD2 (6 bases). This CDR3 region has 12 residues. V dropped 3 bases and J dropped 11 bases, with 12 bases sitting between them. Germline CDR1 reads SNHLY; CDR2 reads FYNNEI. Here the CDR3 reads CASSDAGTRQYF. In DNA form, the CDR3 reads TGTGCCAGCAGTGATGCCGGGACTCGGCAGTATTTT.

This sequence joins TRBV7-9 and TRBJ2-1, with 11 bases lining up with TRBD2. The V and J ends lost 1 base and 0 bases, in that order; junction bases with no gene match: 8. The CDR3 has 19 residues. Germline lookup yields CDR1 SEHNR and CDR2 FQNEAQ (reference sequence). The CDR3 bases are TGTGCCAGCAGCTTAGGACTAGCGGGACGCCCGAGCTCCTACAATGAGCAGTTCTTC. As protein: CASSLGLAGRPSSYNEQFF.

The V gene is TRBV10-3, the J gene TRBJ2-3, with 8 bases matching TRBD1. The trim removed 0 bases at V and 6 bases at J, leaving 8 bases unmatched. This CDR3 spans 16 amino acids. CDR1 and CDR2 from the germline V gene are ENHRY and SYGVKD. CDR3 sequence: CAISESRLTGGDTQYF. The CDR3 DNA follows: TGTGCCATCAGTGAGTCGAGACTCACAGGGGGGGATACGCAGTATTTT.

This sequence joins TRBV18 and TRBJ2-2; weak D call: TRBD1 (7 bases). This CDR3 contains 15 residues. Trimming removed 2 bases at V and 5 bases at J, with 12 bases between. CDR1 and CDR2 from the germline V gene are KGHSH and LQKENI. DNA for the CDR3: TGTGCCAGCTCACCAGCGGCAGGGGGGACCGGGGAGCTGTTTTTT. This gives the protein CASSPAAGGTGELFF.